This passage covers 28 T cell receptor beta chains from one sample sequenced in a study of blood T cell repertoires in COVID-19. Produced via immunoSEQ multiplex PCR; TCRdb's table is partial and in-frame only. The top ten clones hold roughly 4% of a sample with a few hundred thousand clones, approximately 85% of them seen once. The sample comprised PBMCs or T cells enriched from blood (not recorded which). All receptors come from a woman in her twenties or thirties who had recovered from COVID-19.

The chain is built from TRBV6-5 and TRBJ2-2, with D hard to call. Germline assignment: CDR1 MNHEY and CDR2 SVGAGI. The CDR3 is made up of 13 amino acids. The germline V and J ends were trimmed by 8 bases and 0 bases, with 7 bases remaining between them. CDR3 residues: CASEQSNTGELFF. In DNA, the CDR3 is TGTGCCAGCGAACAATCGAACACCGGGGAGCTGTTTTTT.

This clone was counted only a few times. The rearrangement joins TRBV28 to TRBJ1-5; D is ambiguous. The germline V gene has CDR1 MDHEN and CDR2 SYDVKM. The CDR3 contains 17 residues. Trimming pared 4 bases from V and 1 base from J, leaving 17 bases between. CDR3 in amino acids: CASSWRRLRGSNQPQHF. Here the CDR3 DNA reads TGTGCCAGCAGTTGGAGGAGGTTAAGAGGAAGCAATCAGCCCCAGCATTTT.

The chain joins TRBV29-1 to TRBJ1-2; TRBD1 might be the D (6 bases). Deletions cut 5 bases from V and 4 bases from J, with 11 bases between. The V gene's germline CDR1 is SQVTM and CDR2 ANQGSEA. The CDR3 covers 12 residues. This CDR3 reads CSVTPDSYGYTF. CDR3 bases: TGCAGCGTTACCCCGGACAGCTATGGCTACACCTTC. Supplemented by reference TRBV29-1 and TRBJ1-2, the full variable domain reads SAVISQKPSRDICQRGTSLTIQCQVDSQVTMMFWYRQQPGQSLTLIATANQGSEATYESGFVIDKFPISRPNLTFSTLTVSNMSPEDSSIYLCSVTPDSYGYTFGSGTRLTVV.

CDR3 in amino acids: CASSRFSGTGGSYEQYF. Here the CDR3 DNA reads TGTGCCAGCAGTAGATTTTCCGGGACAGGGGGTTCCTACGAGCAGTACTTC. The chain has TRBV6-6 and TRBJ2-7; 11 bases line up with TRBD1. V lost 5 bases to trimming and J lost 1 base; unmatched junction nucleotides: 10. Germline V lookup: CDR1 MNHNY, CDR2 SVGAGI (reference sequence). This CDR3 has 17 amino acids.

V is TRBV13 and J is TRBJ1-4, with 8 nucleotides matching TRBD1. CDR1 and CDR2 (germline): PRHDT, FYEKMQ (reference sequence). The trim removed 5 bases at V and 8 bases at J, leaving 10 bases unmatched. The CDR3 has 15 amino acids. The CDR3 protein is CASSQKQGGDEKLFF. As DNA, the CDR3 is TGTGCCAGCAGCCAGAAACAGGGGGGGGACGAAAAACTGTTTTTT.

V and J are TRBV6-1 and TRBJ2-7; tentatively, D is TRBD1 (6 bases). The CDR3 length is 17 residues. CDR1 is MNHNS and CDR2 is SASEGT in the germline V gene. The V gene lost 3 bases and the J gene lost 0 bases, with 18 bases spanning the gap. CDR3 loop: CASSDALQGPNSYEQYF. The CDR3 bases are TGTGCCAGCAGTGACGCCCTACAGGGCCCAAACTCCTACGAGCAGTACTTC.

The J gene is TRBJ2-1, the V gene TRBV5-1, with TRBD2 matching over 10 bases. CDR1 and CDR2 (germline): SGHRS, YFSETQ. Trimming cost V 4 bases and J 8 bases; bases outside gene matches: 15. The CDR3 is made up of 17 amino acids. CDR3 amino acids: CASSPVASGSFSHEQFF. CDR3 nucleotide sequence: TGCGCCAGCAGCCCCGTGGCTAGCGGGAGTTTTAGTCATGAGCAGTTCTTC.

The rearrangement uses TRBV28 and TRBJ2-3; the D gene is possibly TRBD1 (5 bases). CDR1 is MDHEN and CDR2 is SYDVKM in the germline V gene. The CDR3 spans 16 residues. Deletions cut 5 bases from V and 0 bases from J, with 15 bases between. CDR3 region: CASSPPRQGSTDTQYF. The CDR3 DNA reads as TGTGCCAGCAGTCCCCCAAGGCAGGGTAGCACAGATACGCAGTATTTT.

The chain joins TRBV25-1 to TRBJ1-1, with 9 bases fitting TRBD1. This CDR3 contains 14 residues. The germline gives CDR1 MGHDK, CDR2 SYGVNS. Germline trimming cut 5 bases from V and 4 bases from J; bases unmatched to any gene: 5. The CDR3 coding sequence is TGTGCCAGCAGTAAAAGGACAGGGGTCACTGAAGCTTTCTTT. Protein product: CASSKRTGVTEAFF.

The rearrangement links TRBV5-6 to TRBJ1-6; tentatively, D is TRBD1 (5 bases). Trimming stripped 0 bases from V and 9 bases from J, with 13 bases between. The CDR3 covers 15 residues. Germline CDR1 is SGHDT and CDR2 is YYEEEE. CDR3 in amino acids: CASSLVYRPSSPLHF. The CDR3 region has the DNA TGTGCCAGCAGCTTGGTTTACAGGCCAAGTTCACCCCTCCACTTT.

This chain connects TRBV27 to TRBJ2-2, with 7 bases aligning to TRBD2. The CDR3 is made up of 15 amino acids. The J segment lost 0 bases and the V segment lost 3 bases, leaving 1 base of the junction unmatched. CDR1 MNHEY and CDR2 SMNVEV come from the germline V gene (reference sequence). The CDR3 protein is CASSFSGSNTGELFF. CDR3 DNA: TGTGCCAGCAGTTTTAGCGGGTCGAACACCGGGGAGCTGTTTTTT.

V gene TRBV9 combines with J gene TRBJ2-3; 8 positions match TRBD1. The germline CDR1 and CDR2 sequences are SGDLS and YYNGEE. The CDR3 has 14 amino acids. The ends lost 4 bases at V and 4 bases at J; junction bases unmatched: 5. The CDR3 coding sequence is TGTGCCAGCAGCCCGGGACAGGCGTCAGATACGCAGTATTTT. It yields the protein CASSPGQASDTQYF.

The chain combines TRBV27 with TRBJ1-4; a weak D match, TRBD1 (6 bases). Germline V gives CDR1 MNHEY, CDR2 SMNVEV (reference sequence). This CDR3 has 14 amino acids. Deletions cut 6 bases from V and 12 bases from J, with 20 bases between. The DNA for the CDR3 is TGTGCCAGCAGCCAACAGGGCCTTATAAAAGAACTGTTTTTT. It is translated as CASSQQGLIKELFF.

The chain carries TRBV5-1 and TRBJ1-1, with D perhaps TRBD1 (6 bases). CDR1 SGHRS and CDR2 YFSETQ come from the germline V gene. Between the trimmed V and J ends, which lost 2 bases and 4 bases, there was a span of 33 bases. CDR3 size: 21 residues. CDR3 protein: CASSFQDSGRQILLRSTEAFF. The CDR3, as DNA: TGCGCCAGCAGCTTCCAGGACAGTGGCCGCCAAATTCTTTTAAGGAGCACTGAAGCTTTCTTT.

The chain combines TRBV4-1 with TRBJ2-2; D is possibly TRBD2 (5 bases). The V and J ends lost 4 bases and 8 bases respectively, with 32 bases between them. Per the germline V gene, CDR1 is MGHRA and CDR2 is YSYEKL. The length of the CDR3 is 20 residues. The CDR3 DNA reads TGCGCCAGCAGCCCCAATATATTATTACGACAAGGGAGCGGCCAGGGGGAGCTGTTTTTT. Translated, it gives CASSPNILLRQGSGQGELFF.

The sample holds a few counts of this clone. The J gene is TRBJ1-2, the V gene TRBV4-1, with 12 bases identical to TRBD1. The V and J ends lost 4 bases and 8 bases, in that order; junction bases with no gene match: 17. The CDR3 sequence is 18 residues long. Germline V gene data show CDR1 as MGHRA and CDR2 as YSYEKL. In DNA, the CDR3 is TGCGCCAGCAGCCGAGATGCGGGACAGGGGGCCTCCGTTGGCGGCTACACCTTC. It specifies CASSRDAGQGASVGGYTF.

The chain carries TRBV10-2 and TRBJ2-1; D is uncertain. This CDR3 comprises 15 residues. Per germline, CDR1 WSHSY and CDR2 SAAADI. The V gene lost 6 bases and the J gene lost 10 bases, with 22 bases spanning the gap. The CDR3 loop reads CASSPEGRVNIEQFF. The CDR3 nucleotides are TGCGCCAGCAGCCCAGAAGGTCGGGTAAACATAGAGCAGTTCTTC.

J is TRBJ2-7 and V is TRBV5-6; 10 bases are a match to TRBD2. The CDR3 is 17 residues long. The germline gives CDR1 SGHDT, CDR2 YYEEEE. J lost 0 bases, V lost 1 base, and 7 bases had no gene match. CDR3 amino acids: CASSLFPSGGASYEQYF. DNA for the CDR3: TGTGCCAGCAGCTTGTTTCCAAGCGGGGGGGCCTCCTACGAGCAGTACTTC.

The rearrangement joins TRBV5-5 to TRBJ2-7, with D uncertain. Between the trimmed V and J ends, which lost 5 bases and 3 bases, there was a span of 30 bases. The CDR3 has 19 amino acids. Germline assignment: CDR1 SGHKS and CDR2 YYEKEE (reference sequence). The CDR3 sequence: CASRYRHLVTPSLDYEQYF. For the CDR3, the DNA is TGTGCCAGCAGATATAGGCACCTTGTGACGCCGTCCCTAGACTACGAGCAGTACTTC.

The J gene is TRBJ2-1, the V gene TRBV2, with D hard to call. Germline values: CDR1 SNHLY, CDR2 FYNNEI. Trimming removed 8 bases at V and 3 bases at J, with 5 bases between. This CDR3 comprises 11 residues. The CDR3 DNA sequence: TGTGCCAGCGTCAGCTACAATGAGCAGTTCTTC. It encodes CASVSYNEQFF.

This chain joins TRBV5-6 and TRBJ1-2; no clear D gene. Germline assignment: CDR1 SGHDT and CDR2 YYEEEE. Between the trimmed V and J ends, which lost 2 bases and 8 bases, there was a span of 7 bases. The CDR3 totals 11 residues. CDR3 DNA: TGTGCCAGCAGCTTCGGGAAGGGCTACACCTTC. Amino acid sequence: CASSFGKGYTF.

A note on this clone: Other nucleotide sequences from this sample produce the same CDR3. The chain employs TRBV6-5 and TRBJ1-1; D perhaps matches TRBD1 (6 bases). V lost 2 bases and J 2 bases, leaving 9 bases between the germline ends. The CDR3 has 14 residues. Germline V gives CDR1 MNHEY, CDR2 SVGAGI. The DNA of the CDR3 is TGTGCCAGCAGTTACGGGACACCTAACACTGAAGCTTTCTTT. It codes for CASSYGTPNTEAFF.

The V and J genes are TRBV29-1 and TRBJ2-2, with a tentative D call TRBD1 (6 bases). Trimming stripped 5 bases from V and 0 bases from J, with 10 bases between. The CDR3 is made up of 14 amino acids. Per germline, CDR1 SQVTM and CDR2 ANQGSEA. CDR3: CSVSDRPNTGELFF. CDR3 nucleotides: TGCAGCGTTTCCGACAGGCCGAACACCGGGGAGCTGTTTTTT.

This clone was observed a single time. The J gene is TRBJ2-3, the V gene TRBV2, with 8 bases lining up with TRBD1. Germline trimming cut 6 bases from V and 5 bases from J; bases unmatched to any gene: 10. CDR1 and CDR2 from the germline V gene are SNHLY and FYNNEI. This CDR3 has 15 residues. The CDR3 protein is CASRALDRAGDTQYF. The CDR3 DNA reads TGTGCCAGCAGGGCTTTGGACAGGGCCGGAGATACGCAGTATTTT.

The chain joins TRBV13 to TRBJ1-6, with D perhaps TRBD1 (5 bases). The CDR3 contains 12 residues. V lost 0 bases, J lost 14 bases, and 8 bases lay in between. From germline, CDR1 is PRHDT and CDR2 FYEKMQ (reference sequence). The CDR3 here is CASSLGGRALHF. In DNA, the CDR3 is TGTGCCAGCAGCTTAGGGGGGCGAGCCCTCCACTTT.

The genes are TRBV30 and TRBJ1-5; TRBD1 matches 9 bases. Per germline, CDR1 GTSNPN and CDR2 SVGIG (reference sequence). The trim removed 2 bases at V and 5 bases at J, leaving 10 bases unmatched. The CDR3 is 16 amino acids. CDR3 coding DNA: TGTGCCTGGAGTCCCCTAGGACAGGGGATCCATCAGCCCCAGCATTTT. Protein: CAWSPLGQGIHQPQHF.

The rearrangement links TRBV27 to TRBJ2-5, with 8 bases matching TRBD2. Germline V gene sequence: CDR1 MNHEY, CDR2 SMNVEV (reference sequence). The CDR3 is made up of 15 amino acids. The V and J ends lost 3 bases and 2 bases, in that order; junction bases with no gene match: 5. The CDR3 loop is CASSLRRGVQETQYF. The CDR3 DNA reads as TGTGCCAGCAGTTTGAGGCGGGGGGTACAAGAGACCCAGTACTTC.

The chain combines TRBV28 with TRBJ1-1; D is possibly TRBD1 (5 bases). CDR1 MDHEN and CDR2 SYDVKM come from the germline V gene. This CDR3 contains 15 residues. The V end was cut by 5 bases, the J end by 4 bases, with 17 bases between. This CDR3 reads CASSPWSARVTEAFF. DNA for the CDR3: TGTGCCAGCAGTCCGTGGTCGGCCAGGGTCACTGAAGCTTTCTTT.